This T cell receptor (beta chain) was captured by sequencing in a study of blood T cell repertoires in COVID-19. The CDR3 is made up of 12 amino acids. V gave up 1 base and J gave up 8 bases, with 5 bases separating them. Germline V CDR1 and CDR2: MDHEN, SYDVKM. Produced via immunoSEQ multiplex PCR; TCRdb's table is partial and in-frame only. The table has around 310,000 clones, about 90% seen once; the top ten hold around 0.98%. This chain connects TRBV28 to TRBJ1-4; D unclear. The source material was peripheral blood. The sequence came from a woman in her 40s with COVID-19, enrolled during active disease. The CDR3 region has the DNA TGTGCCAGCAGTTTATTCAGGGAAAAACTGTTTTTT. It codes for CASSLFREKLFF.